The 2 T cell receptor beta chains reported below all come from one sample, sequenced in a study of blood T cells in healthy people across ages. A sample-barcoded 5' primer and a J-beta primer mix were used in a second PCR of roughly 6 to 11 cycles. TCRdb passed the 5' RACE reads through MiXCR, listing each CDR3 protein once. The sample lists 2 million or so distinct CDR3 sequences, approximately 50% occurring once. Sequenced sample: blood. The receptors here all came from a woman between 40 and 55 years old in good health.

This chain joins TRBV24-1 and TRBJ2-6, with a possible D match to TRBD2 (6 bases). The V end lost 5 bases, the J end lost 0 bases, and 16 bases lay between the germline ends. This CDR3 has 18 residues. Germline V gene lookup returns CDR1 KGHDR and CDR2 SFDVKD. CDR3 bases: TGTGCCACCAGTGGCCCTAGCGATCCTAGCTCTGGGGCCAACGTCCTGACTTTC. This gives the protein CATSGPSDPSSGANVLTF.

This chain links TRBV29-1 with TRBJ1-2; D is perhaps TRBD1 (6 bases). V was trimmed by 6 bases and J by 7 bases, leaving 18 bases between them. Looked up from germline, CDR1 is SQVTM and CDR2 is ANQGSEA. This CDR3 region has 13 residues. The CDR3 spells CSVIPGGQGGYTF. In DNA, the CDR3 is TGCAGCGTCATCCCCGGGGGGCAGGGTGGCTACACCTTC.